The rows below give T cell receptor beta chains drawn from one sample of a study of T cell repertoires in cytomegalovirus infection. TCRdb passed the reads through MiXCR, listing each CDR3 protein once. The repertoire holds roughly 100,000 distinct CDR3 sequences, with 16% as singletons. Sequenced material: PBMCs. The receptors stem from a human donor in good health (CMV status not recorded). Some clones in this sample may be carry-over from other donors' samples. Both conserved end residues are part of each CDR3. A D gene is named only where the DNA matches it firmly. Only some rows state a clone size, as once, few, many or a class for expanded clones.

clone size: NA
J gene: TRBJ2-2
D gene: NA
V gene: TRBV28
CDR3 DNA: TGTGCCAGCAGTCCCCCTCCGGGAAATCAGGCCGGGGAGCTGTTTTTT
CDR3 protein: CASSPPPGNQAGELFF

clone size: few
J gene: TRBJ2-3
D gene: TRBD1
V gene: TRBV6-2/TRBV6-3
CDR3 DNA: TGTGCCACCGCACCTAGGACAGGGTATCCAGATACGCAGTATTTT
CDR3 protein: CATAPRTGYPDTQYF

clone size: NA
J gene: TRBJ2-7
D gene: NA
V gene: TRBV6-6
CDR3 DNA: TGTGCCAGCAGTTACTCGTTTACCGAGCAGTACTTC
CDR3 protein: CASSYSFTEQYF

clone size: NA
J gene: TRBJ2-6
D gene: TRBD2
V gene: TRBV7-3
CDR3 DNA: TGTGCCAGCAGCTTAATGGGGGGGACTGGGGCCAACGTCCTGACTTTC
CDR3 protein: CASSLMGGTGANVLTF

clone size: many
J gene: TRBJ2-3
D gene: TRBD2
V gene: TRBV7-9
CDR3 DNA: TGTGCCAGCAGCTTCGGCGGGGGAAAGGCAGATACGCAGTATTTT
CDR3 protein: CASSFGGGKADTQYF

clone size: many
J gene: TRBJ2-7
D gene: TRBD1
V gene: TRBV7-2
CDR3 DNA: TGTGCCAGCAGCATCCAACCGGGACAGGGGAACGAGCAGTACTTC
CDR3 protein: CASSIQPGQGNEQYF

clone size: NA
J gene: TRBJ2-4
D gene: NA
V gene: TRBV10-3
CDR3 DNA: TGTGCCATCAGTGATGGGCAGCAAAACATTCAGTACTTC
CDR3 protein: CAISDGQQNIQYF

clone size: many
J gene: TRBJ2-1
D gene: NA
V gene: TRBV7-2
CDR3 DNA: TGTGCCAGCATCGGTGGGGGGTGGGTCCCCTACAATGAGCAGTTCTTC
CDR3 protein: CASIGGGWVPYNEQFF

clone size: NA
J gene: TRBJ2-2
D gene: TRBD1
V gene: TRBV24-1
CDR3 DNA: TGTGCCACCAGTGATTTGACAGGGGGGAACACCGGGGAGCTGTTTTTT
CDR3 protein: CATSDLTGGNTGELFF

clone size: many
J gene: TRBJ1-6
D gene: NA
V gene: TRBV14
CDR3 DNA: TGTGCCAGCAGCACCAGGGGCGGGGGATCACCCCTCCACTTT
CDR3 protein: CASSTRGGGSPLHF

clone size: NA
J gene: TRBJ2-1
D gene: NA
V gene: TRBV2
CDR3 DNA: TGTGCCAGCACAGGGGTTGGGGGCAATGAGCAGTTCTTC
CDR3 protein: CASTGVGGNEQFF

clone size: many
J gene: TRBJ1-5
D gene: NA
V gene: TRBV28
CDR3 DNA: TGTGCCAGCAGTCAAACGAACCGTAATCAGCCCCAGCATTTT
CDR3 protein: CASSQTNRNQPQHF

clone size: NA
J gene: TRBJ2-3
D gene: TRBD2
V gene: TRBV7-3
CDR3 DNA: TGTGCCAGCAGCTTGGGACTAGCGGGGGGCCAGCCAGATACGCAGTATTTT
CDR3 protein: CASSLGLAGGQPDTQYF

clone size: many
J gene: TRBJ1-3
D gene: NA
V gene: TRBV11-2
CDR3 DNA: TGTGCCAGCAGCTTAGACTCCATATACACCATATATTTT
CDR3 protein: CASSLDSIYTIYF

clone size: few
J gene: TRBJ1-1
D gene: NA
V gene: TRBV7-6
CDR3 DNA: TGTGCCAGCAGCTCAGATTTCTCTGAAGCTTTCTTT
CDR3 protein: CASSSDFSEAFF

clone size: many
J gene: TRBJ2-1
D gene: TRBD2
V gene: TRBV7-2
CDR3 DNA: TGTGCCAGCAGCTTAGTTTCTAGCGGGGGTCCCCCCTACAATGAGCAGTTCTTC
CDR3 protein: CASSLVSSGGPPYNEQFF

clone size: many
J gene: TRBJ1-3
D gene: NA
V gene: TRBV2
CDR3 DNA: TGTGCCAGCGGCCAACAGGGATTCTCTGGAAACACCATATATTTT
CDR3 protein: CASGQQGFSGNTIYF

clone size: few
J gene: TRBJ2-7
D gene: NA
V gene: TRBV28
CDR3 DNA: TGTGCCAGCAGTCTCAGCCATGACGAGCAGTACTTC
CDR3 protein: CASSLSHDEQYF

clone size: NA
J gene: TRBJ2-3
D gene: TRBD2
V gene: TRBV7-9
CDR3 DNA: TGTGCCAGCAGCTTAAAACGGGGGGAGGCAGATACGCAGTATTTT
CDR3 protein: CASSLKRGEADTQYF

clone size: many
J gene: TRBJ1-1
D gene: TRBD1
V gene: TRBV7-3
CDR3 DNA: TGTGCCAGCAGCCCTACAGGGGTTACGACTGAAGCTTTCTTT
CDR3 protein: CASSPTGVTTEAFF

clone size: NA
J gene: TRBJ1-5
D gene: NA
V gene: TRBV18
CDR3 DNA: TGTGCCAGCTCACCAATCCAGGGCGATGGTCAGCCCCAGCATTTT
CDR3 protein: CASSPIQGDGQPQHF

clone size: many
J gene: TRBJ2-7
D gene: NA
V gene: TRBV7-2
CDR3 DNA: TGTGCCAGCAGGGAAGAGGGGGACTACGAGCAGTACTTC
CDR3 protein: CASREEGDYEQYF

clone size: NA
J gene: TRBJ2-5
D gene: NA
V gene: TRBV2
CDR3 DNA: TGTGCCAGCAGTGAAGCGGGGGAGACCCAGTACTTC
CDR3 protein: CASSEAGETQYF

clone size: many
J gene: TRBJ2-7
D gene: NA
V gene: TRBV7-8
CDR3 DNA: TGTGCCAGCAGCCCTGTAGCCGCGGTTACCCCCTACGAGCAGTACTTC
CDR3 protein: CASSPVAAVTPYEQYF

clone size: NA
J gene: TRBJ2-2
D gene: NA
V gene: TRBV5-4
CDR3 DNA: TGTGCCAGCAGTATCTCGGTCGGGGAGCTGTTTTTT
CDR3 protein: CASSISVGELFF

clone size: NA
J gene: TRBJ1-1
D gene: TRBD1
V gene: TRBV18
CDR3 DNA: TGTGCCAGCTCACCGCTGGGACAGGGGGGCGATGAAGCTTTCTTT
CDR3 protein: CASSPLGQGGDEAFF

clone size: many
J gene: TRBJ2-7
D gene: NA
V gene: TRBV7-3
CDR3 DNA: TGTGCCAGCAGCTCCGAGGGGGGACCCTACGAGCAGTACTTC
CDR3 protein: CASSSEGGPYEQYF

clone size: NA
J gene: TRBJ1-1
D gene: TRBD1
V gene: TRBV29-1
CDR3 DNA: TGCGGGACAGGTGGAGTGAACATTGAAGCTTTCTTT
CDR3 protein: CGTGGVNIEAFF

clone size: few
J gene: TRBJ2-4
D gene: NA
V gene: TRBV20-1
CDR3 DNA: TGCAGTGCTAGAGATCATAACAGGGACATTCAGTACTTC
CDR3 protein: CSARDHNRDIQYF

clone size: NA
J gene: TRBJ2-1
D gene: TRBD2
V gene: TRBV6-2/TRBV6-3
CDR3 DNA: TGTGCCAGCAGTGCCGGGACTAGCGGGGGGGCTGGTGAGCAGTTCTTC
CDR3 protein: CASSAGTSGGAGEQFF

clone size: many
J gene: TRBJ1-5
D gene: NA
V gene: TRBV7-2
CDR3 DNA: TGTGCCAGCAGCTTATCCTCACAGGAGCCCCAGCATTTT
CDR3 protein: CASSLSSQEPQHF

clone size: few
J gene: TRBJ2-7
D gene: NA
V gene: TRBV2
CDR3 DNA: TGTGCCAGCAGTGGACGGACCCTGCACGAGCAGTACTTC
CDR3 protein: CASSGRTLHEQYF

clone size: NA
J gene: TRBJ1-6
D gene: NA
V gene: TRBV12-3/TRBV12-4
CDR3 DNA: TGTGCCAGCAGACCAACAGAGATGATGAACTCACCCCTCCACTTT
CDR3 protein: CASRPTEMMNSPLHF

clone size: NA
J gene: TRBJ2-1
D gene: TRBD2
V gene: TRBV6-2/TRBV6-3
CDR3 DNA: TGTGCCAGCAAGGAGCGGGGTCTCGCTTACAATGAGCAGTTCTTC
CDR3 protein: CASKERGLAYNEQFF

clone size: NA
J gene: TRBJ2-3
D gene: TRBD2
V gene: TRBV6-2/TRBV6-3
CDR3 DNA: TGTGCCAGCAGTGCTAGCGGGGTGGGGGAAGATACGCAGTATTTT
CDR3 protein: CASSASGVGEDTQYF

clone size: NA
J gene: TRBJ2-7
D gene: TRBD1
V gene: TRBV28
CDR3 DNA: TGTGCCACCCTCGACAGGGATAGATACGAGCAGTACTTC
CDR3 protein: CATLDRDRYEQYF

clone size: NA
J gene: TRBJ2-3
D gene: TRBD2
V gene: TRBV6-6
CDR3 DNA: TGTGCCAGCAGTACTAGCGGGGGACCCACAGATACGCAGTATTTT
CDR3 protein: CASSTSGGPTDTQYF

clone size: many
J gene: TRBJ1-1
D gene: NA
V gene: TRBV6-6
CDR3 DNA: TGTGCCAGCAGTTACGGGGGGAACACTGAAGCTTTCTTT
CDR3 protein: CASSYGGNTEAFF

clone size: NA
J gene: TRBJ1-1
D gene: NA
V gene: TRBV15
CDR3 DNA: TGTGCCACCGCCGCTGGGGAGGGGGCTTTCTTT
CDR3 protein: CATAAGEGAFF

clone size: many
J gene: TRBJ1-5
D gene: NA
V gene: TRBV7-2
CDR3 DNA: TGTGCCAGCAGCTTAAGAGGGTTCGGCCAGCCCCAGCATTTT
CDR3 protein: CASSLRGFGQPQHF

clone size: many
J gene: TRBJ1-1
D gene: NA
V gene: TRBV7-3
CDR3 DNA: TGTGCCAGCAGCTTAATGGAGAACACTGAAGCTTTCTTT
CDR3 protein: CASSLMENTEAFF

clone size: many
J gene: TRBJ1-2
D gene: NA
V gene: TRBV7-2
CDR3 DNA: TGTGCCAGCAGCCCCACCGGCCTCTCAGGGGGCTACACCTTC
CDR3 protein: CASSPTGLSGGYTF

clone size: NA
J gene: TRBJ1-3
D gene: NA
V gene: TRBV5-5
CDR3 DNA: TGTGCCAGCAGCCCAACAACAGGGTCAACGGACACCATATATTTT
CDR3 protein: CASSPTTGSTDTIYF

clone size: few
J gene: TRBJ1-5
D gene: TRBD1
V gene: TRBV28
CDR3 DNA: TGTGCCAGCAGGTCCGGGACAGTCTTCAATCAGCCCCAGCATTTT
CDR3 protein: CASRSGTVFNQPQHF

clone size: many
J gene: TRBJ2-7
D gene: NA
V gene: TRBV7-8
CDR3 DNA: TGTGCCAGCAGCTCCCGCCGGATCGATAGGGAGCAGTACTTC
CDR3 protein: CASSSRRIDREQYF

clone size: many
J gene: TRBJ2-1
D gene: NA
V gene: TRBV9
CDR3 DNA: TGTGCCAGCAGCGTAGTACAGTCGGGGAGGTACAATGAGCAGTTCTTC
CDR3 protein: CASSVVQSGRYNEQFF

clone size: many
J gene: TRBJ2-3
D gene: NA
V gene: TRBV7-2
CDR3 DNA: TGTGCCAGCAGCTTACGCAACCCAGGAAGCACAGATACGCAGTATTTT
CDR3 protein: CASSLRNPGSTDTQYF

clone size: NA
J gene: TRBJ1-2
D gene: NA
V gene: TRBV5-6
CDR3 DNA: TGTGCCAGCAGCTTCGGAGACTATGGCTACACCTTC
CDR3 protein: CASSFGDYGYTF

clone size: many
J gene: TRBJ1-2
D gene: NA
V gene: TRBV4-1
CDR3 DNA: TGCGCCAGCAGCCAAGCTGCCATTACTTATGGCTACACCTTC
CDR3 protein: CASSQAAITYGYTF

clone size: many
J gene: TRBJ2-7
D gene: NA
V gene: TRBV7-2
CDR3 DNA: TGTGCCAGCAGCTCGAGGACAGTTTCGTACGAGCAGTACTTC
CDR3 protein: CASSSRTVSYEQYF

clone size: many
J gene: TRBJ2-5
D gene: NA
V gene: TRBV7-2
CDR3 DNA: TGTGCCAGCAGCTTATTACGAGGGAAACAAGAGACCCAGTACTTC
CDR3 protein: CASSLLRGKQETQYF

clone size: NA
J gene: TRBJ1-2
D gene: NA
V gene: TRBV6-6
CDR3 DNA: TGTGCCAGCAGCCCCCAGGGGCAAAGGGGCTACACCTTC
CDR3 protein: CASSPQGQRGYTF

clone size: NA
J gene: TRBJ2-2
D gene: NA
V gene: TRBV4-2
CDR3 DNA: TGTGCCAGCAGCCTAGTCGCTGGGACACCCGGCGGGGAGCTGTTTTTT
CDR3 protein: CASSLVAGTPGGELFF

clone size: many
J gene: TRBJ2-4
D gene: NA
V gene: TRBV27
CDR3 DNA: TGTGCCAGCAGTTTTCAAGGGGACGGCAAAAACATTCAGTACTTC
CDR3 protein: CASSFQGDGKNIQYF

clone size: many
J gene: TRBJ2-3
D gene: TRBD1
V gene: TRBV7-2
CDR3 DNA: TGTGCCAGCAGCATGGACAGGGTGAATCTGATGGGCACAGATACGCAGTATTTT
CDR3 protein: CASSMDRVNLMGTDTQYF

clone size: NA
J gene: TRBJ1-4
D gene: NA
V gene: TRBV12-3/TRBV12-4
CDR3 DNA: TGTGCCAGCAGTTTAGCGGATGAAAAACTGTTTTTT
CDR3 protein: CASSLADEKLFF

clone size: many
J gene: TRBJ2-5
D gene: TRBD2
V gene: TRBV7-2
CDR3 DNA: TGTGCCAGCAGCTTAGCGGGACTAGCGGGGGCCGGGCAAGAGACCCAGTACTTC
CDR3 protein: CASSLAGLAGAGQETQYF

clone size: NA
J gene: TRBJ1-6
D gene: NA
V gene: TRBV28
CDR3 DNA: TGTGCCAGCAGCACGGACGGGTGGGATTCACCCCTCCACTTT
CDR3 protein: CASSTDGWDSPLHF

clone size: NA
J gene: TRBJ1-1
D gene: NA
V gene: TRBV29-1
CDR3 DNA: TGCAGCGTTGCGGCAGGGGTCATGAACACTGAAGCTTTCTTT
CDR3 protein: CSVAAGVMNTEAFF